The 21 T cell receptor beta chains in this list originate from one sample, sequenced in a study of blood T cell repertoires in COVID-19. Only in-frame clones appear in the TCRdb table, and some are missing; sequencing was by immunoSEQ multiplex PCR. This repertoire shows 52,000 or so clones, about nine tenths found once; its top ten account for 2.5% to 3%. The sequencing sample was made of peripheral blood. These receptors all stem from a man older than 75 with acute or convalescent COVID-19.

The chain carries TRBV5-1 and TRBJ1-6; tentatively, D is TRBD1 (6 bases). The CDR3 sequence is 14 residues long. CDR1 and CDR2 from the germline V gene are SGHRS and YFSETQ. V lost 1 base, J lost 7 bases, and 9 bases lay in between. DNA of the CDR3: TGCGCCAGCAGCTTGCAGGGGCAAAATTCACCCCTCCACTTT. The encoded protein is CASSLQGQNSPLHF. Filled out from reference TRBV5-1 and TRBJ1-6, the complete variable domain reads KAGVTQTPRYLIKTRGQQVTLSCSPISGHRSVSWYQQTPGQGLQFLFEYFSETQRNKGNFPGRFSGRQFSNSRSEMNVSTLELGDSALYLCASSLQGQNSPLHFGNGTRLTVT.

V is TRBV6-5 and J is TRBJ2-2; D is unresolved. The CDR3 has 12 amino acids. V was cut by 5 bases and J by 7 bases, with 8 bases left in between. Germline CDR1 and CDR2: MNHEY and SVGAGI. The CDR3 here is CASSLQNGELFF. CDR3 sequence (DNA): TGTGCCAGCAGTCTCCAGAACGGGGAGCTGTTTTTT.

This chain connects TRBV6-1 to TRBJ1-3; the D gene is possibly TRBD1 (6 bases). Germline CDR1 reads MNHNS; CDR2 reads SASEGT. The CDR3 contains 15 residues. Trimming removed 0 bases from V and 3 bases from J, with 9 bases in between. This CDR3 is CASSEAHRDGNTIYF. In nucleotides, the CDR3 is TGTGCCAGCAGTGAAGCGCACAGGGATGGAAACACCATATATTTT.

The table lists this clone with a few counts. The rearrangement joins TRBV5-6 to TRBJ1-2; TRBD1 might be the D (6 bases). The V and J ends lost 1 base and 2 bases respectively, with 9 bases between them. The germline CDR1 and CDR2 sequences are SGHDT and YYEEEE. The CDR3 runs 14 residues. The CDR3 reads CASSLRTANYGYTF. The CDR3 DNA is TGTGCCAGCAGCTTGAGGACAGCCAACTATGGCTACACCTTC.

A single count supports this clone. This chain connects TRBV28 to TRBJ1-6; D is uncertain. The germline V gene encodes CDR1 MDHEN and CDR2 SYDVKM. The germline V and J ends were trimmed by 8 bases and 9 bases, with 14 bases remaining between them. This CDR3 spans 13 amino acids. In DNA, the CDR3 is TGTGCCAGCGTAGAGGCGAGAGGTTCACCCCTCCACTTT. The encoded protein is CASVEARGSPLHF. Variable domain in full (rest from reference TRBV28 and TRBJ1-6): DVKVTQSSRYLVKRTGEKVFLECVQDMDHENMFWYRQDPGLGLRLIYFSYDVKMKEKGDIPEGYSVSREKKERFSLILESASTNQTSMYLCASVEARGSPLHFGNGTRLTVT.

J is TRBJ2-3 and V is TRBV11-2; D possibly corresponds to TRBD2 (6 bases). Trimming pared 1 base from V and 3 bases from J, leaving 8 bases between. Germline CDR1 SGHAT, CDR2 FQNNGV. The CDR3 length is 14 residues. The CDR3 protein is CASSLVAGTDTQYF. DNA of the CDR3: TGTGCCAGCAGCTTAGTTGCGGGAACAGATACGCAGTATTTT.

As DNA, the CDR3 is TGCAGTGCTAGTCGCTTGACTAGCGGGGGAGCTGATACGCAGTATTTT. This translates into CSASRLTSGGADTQYF. The V and J genes are TRBV20-1 and TRBJ2-3, with 12 bases lining up with TRBD2. Per germline, CDR1 DFQATT and CDR2 SNEGSKA (reference sequence). This CDR3 is 16 amino acids long. Trimming removed 3 bases from V and 6 bases from J; junction bases left unmatched: 10.

This clone is a singleton in its sample. This rearrangement joins TRBV2 to TRBJ1-6; 9 bases agree with TRBD1. V gave up 6 bases and J gave up 6 bases; unmatched junction bases: 6. The germline V gene has CDR1 SNHLY and CDR2 FYNNEI. This CDR3 is built from 15 residues. This chain's CDR3 is CASSPTGGGNSPLHF. DNA of the CDR3: TGTGCCAGCAGCCCGACAGGGGGGGGTAATTCACCCCTCCACTTT.

The chain uses TRBV28 and TRBJ1-6, with a tentative D call TRBD1 (5 bases). Trimming pared 5 bases from V and 0 bases from J, leaving 8 bases between. The CDR3 runs to 15 residues. Germline assignment: CDR1 MDHEN and CDR2 SYDVKM. For the CDR3, the DNA is TGTGCCAGCAGTACTCAGGGCTCCTATAATTCACCCCTCCACTTT. Its protein is CASSTQGSYNSPLHF.

The CDR3 DNA follows: TGTGCCATCGCAAGCCGGGAGGACACTGAAGCTTTCTTT. It translates to CAIASREDTEAFF. This rearrangement joins TRBV10-3 to TRBJ1-1; D call uncertain. The CDR3 covers 13 residues. Looked up from germline, CDR1 is ENHRY and CDR2 is SYGVKD. With 8 bases removed from V and 3 bases from J, the gap between germline ends came to 13 bases.

V usage is TRBV5-1 and J usage is TRBJ1-4; D gene unclear. CDR1 and CDR2 (germline): SGHRS, YFSETQ. The CDR3 is made up of 16 amino acids. The germline V and J ends were trimmed by 0 bases and 1 base, with 10 bases remaining between them. CDR3 loop: CASSLGHKRTNEKLFF. The CDR3 nucleotides read TGCGCCAGCAGCTTGGGACATAAAAGAACTAATGAAAAACTGTTTTTT.

The rearrangement joins TRBV12-3 or TRBV12-4 to TRBJ1-5; tentatively, D is TRBD1 (6 bases). The CDR3 loop spans 12 amino acids. Trimming cost V 7 bases and J 2 bases, with 6 bases left between them. The CDR3 region has the DNA TGTGCCAGCAAGGGGGGCAATCAGCCCCAGCATTTT. The encoded protein is CASKGGNQPQHF.

The rearrangement joins TRBV5-5 to TRBJ2-5; TRBD2 matches at 7 bases. CDR3 length: 14 amino acids. Germline-derived CDR1 and CDR2 are SGHKS and YYEKEE (reference sequence). After removal of 6 bases from V and 5 bases from J, the junction contained 10 bases not matched to a gene. CDR3 sequence reads: CASTTPRGSETQYF. The CDR3 coding sequence is TGTGCCAGCACCACCCCGCGGGGGAGCGAGACCCAGTACTTC.

V gene TRBV5-8 combines with J gene TRBJ2-5; 10 positions match TRBD1. This CDR3 is built from 15 residues. The V segment lost 4 bases and the J segment 4 bases; nucleotides outside the gene matches: 7. Germline CDR1 SGHTS, CDR2 YDEGEE. Here the CDR3 reads CASSPGTGDRETQYF. As DNA, the CDR3 is TGTGCCAGCAGCCCGGGGACAGGGGACCGAGAGACCCAGTACTTC. Combining the CDR3 with reference TRBV5-8 and TRBJ2-5 gives the whole variable domain EAGVTQSPTHLIKTRGQQATLRCSPISGHTSVYWYQQALGLGLQFLLWYDEGEERNRGNFPPRFSGRQFPNYSSELNVNALELEDSALYLCASSPGTGDRETQYFGPGTRLLVL.

This sequence joins TRBV7-6 and TRBJ1-1; perhaps TRBD1 as D (5 bases). Trimming left V 1 base short and J 4 bases short, with 10 bases between. Per the germline V gene, CDR1 is SGHVS and CDR2 is FNYEAQ. The CDR3 contains 14 residues. The CDR3: CASSLGGGGTEAFF. The CDR3 region has the DNA TGTGCCAGCAGCTTAGGAGGCGGGGGCACTGAAGCTTTCTTT.

The genes are TRBV5-1 and TRBJ1-1; 8 bases align to TRBD1. Trimming at V came to 3 bases and at J to 1 base, leaving 8 bases not matched to a gene. CDR1 SGHRS and CDR2 YFSETQ come from the germline V gene. This CDR3 is 16 amino acids long. CDR3 amino acids: CASSYRQGSGNTEAFF. DNA for the CDR3: TGCGCCAGCAGCTACCGACAGGGGTCAGGGAACACTGAAGCTTTCTTT.

The V and J genes are TRBV28 and TRBJ2-2, with TRBD1 identical over 12 bases. Germline V gene data show CDR1 as MDHEN and CDR2 as SYDVKM. The CDR3 runs 15 residues. The V gene end was trimmed by 6 bases and the J gene end by 5 bases; junction bases not matched to a gene: 4. The CDR3 loop is CASRGQGAGTGELFF. The DNA of the CDR3 is TGTGCCAGCAGGGGACAGGGGGCTGGTACCGGGGAGCTGTTTTTT.

This chain links TRBV6-2 or TRBV6-3 with TRBJ1-4, with TRBD1 identical over 7 bases. The CDR3 covers 14 residues. V gave up 4 bases and J gave up 5 bases; unmatched junction bases: 4. The germline gives CDR1 MNHEY, CDR2 SVGEGT. CDR3 loop: CASSSEQGNEKLFF. Here the CDR3 DNA reads TGTGCCAGCAGTTCGGAACAGGGGAATGAAAAACTGTTTTTT.

This chain connects TRBV6-2 or TRBV6-3 to TRBJ2-2, with D hard to call. The germline V gene encodes CDR1 MNHEY and CDR2 SVGEGT. V lost 6 bases, J lost 6 bases, and 14 bases lay in between. This CDR3 has 14 residues. DNA of the CDR3: TGTGCCAGCAGCCCGAGACCAGCGCCCGGGGAGCTGTTTTTT. This codes for CASSPRPAPGELFF.

The chain is built from TRBV7-3 and TRBJ2-6; a weak D match, TRBD2 (5 bases). There are 16 residues in the CDR3. Trimming stripped 0 bases from V and 0 bases from J, with 6 bases between. The germline V gene encodes CDR1 SGHTA and CDR2 FQGTGA. The CDR3: CASSLTAGSGANVLTF. CDR3 coding DNA: TGTGCCAGCAGCTTAACGGCGGGCTCTGGGGCCAACGTCCTGACTTTC.

The CDR3 region is CASSRGQGAGGYTF. The CDR3 DNA sequence: TGCGCCAGCAGCCGAGGACAGGGGGCAGGAGGCTACACCTTC. The chain joins TRBV4-3 to TRBJ1-2; 11 bases are a match to TRBD1. V shed 4 bases and J 8 bases; nucleotides not matched to a gene: 6. This CDR3 has 14 amino acids. Looked up from germline, CDR1 is LGHNA and CDR2 is YSLEER.